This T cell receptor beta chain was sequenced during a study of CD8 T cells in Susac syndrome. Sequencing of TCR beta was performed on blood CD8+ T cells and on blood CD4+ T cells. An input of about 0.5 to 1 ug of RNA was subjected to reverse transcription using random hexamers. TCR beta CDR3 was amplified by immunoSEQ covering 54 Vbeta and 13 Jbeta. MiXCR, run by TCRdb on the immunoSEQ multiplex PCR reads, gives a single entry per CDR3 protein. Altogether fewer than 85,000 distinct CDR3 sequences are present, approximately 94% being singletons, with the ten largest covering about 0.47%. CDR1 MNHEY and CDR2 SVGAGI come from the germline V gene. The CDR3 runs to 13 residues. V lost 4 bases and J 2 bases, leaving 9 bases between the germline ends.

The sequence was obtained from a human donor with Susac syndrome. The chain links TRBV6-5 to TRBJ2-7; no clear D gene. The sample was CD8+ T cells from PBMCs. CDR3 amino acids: CASSLTRTYEQYF. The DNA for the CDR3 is TGTGCCAGCAGTTTGACAAGGACCTACGAGCAGTACTTC.